The present TCR beta chain was sequenced within a study of beta chain features in type 1 diabetes. Study information: Sorted cells from all samples, numbering roughly 100 million, were examined. Broader study findings: There was a moderate but significant shortening of TCRB CDR3s in all four CD4+ subsets of Type 1 diabetes patients.

Germline V gene lookup returns CDR1 SGHVS and CDR2 FQNEAQ. The V gene lost 1 base and the J gene lost 4 bases, with 14 bases spanning the gap. CDR3 length: 16 residues. Investigators reverse transcribed all isolated RNA, so they sequenced expressed TCRB transcripts. Data came from immunoSEQ multiplex PCR; TCRdb stores just in-frame clones and leaves some out. The data contain hundreds of thousands of clones, 13% of them singletons. Once sorted, every population was more than 95% pure. Comment on this clone: Its antigen remains unidentified.

The sequenced material came from naive CD4+ T cells from blood. The J gene is TRBJ1-3, the V gene TRBV7-8; D remains ambiguous. This TCR was sampled from a man aged 18 to 30 with type 1 diabetes. CDR3 residues: CASSLEFRIGGNTIYF. Written as DNA, the CDR3 is TGTGCCAGCAGCTTAGAGTTCCGGATAGGAGGAAACACCATATATTTT.